A selection of T cell receptor beta chains follows, all from one sample in a study of cytomegalovirus exposure and HLA in healthy donors. Profiled with immunoSEQ multiplex PCR; TCRdb holds only in-frame clones, not every one. The sample consists of some 130,000 clones, 65% to 80% of them appearing once. The sequenced material came from PBMCs. These TCRs come from a man aged 25 to 45 in good health and CMV-seronegative. Both conserved end residues are part of each CDR3. Fields, in order: J gene, D gene, V gene, clone size, CDR3 protein, CDR3 DNA. D genes are given only for firm matches. Rows give clone size only sometimes, using once, few, many, or a class for an expanded clone.

>TRBJ1-4|TRBD1|TRBV6-1|NA
CASSEYQGAGEKLFF
TGTGCCAGCAGTGAATATCAGGGGGCGGGTGAAAAACTATTTTTT
>TRBJ2-7|TRBD2|TRBV9|few
CASSISGRAWVDEQYF
TGTGCCAGCAGCATTAGCGGGAGGGCCTGGGTAGACGAGCAGTACTTC
>TRBJ2-7|NA|TRBV27|once
CASSLAGRYEQYF
TGTGCCAGCAGTTTAGCGGGAAGGTACGAGCAGTACTTC
>TRBJ2-2|TRBD2|TRBV7-9|NA
CASSYISGGMNTGELFF
TGTGCCAGCAGCTATATTAGCGGGGGAATGAACACCGGGGAGCTGTTTTTT
>TRBJ1-1|NA|TRBV7-2|NA
CASSLDLSSTEAFF
TGTGCCAGCAGCTTAGATCTGTCCAGTACTGAAGCTTTCTTT
>TRBJ2-5|TRBD2|TRBV28|NA
CASSSPWTSGGRGETQYF
TGTGCCAGCAGCTCCCCCTGGACTAGCGGGGGGCGGGGAGAGACCCAGTACTTC
>TRBJ2-7|NA|TRBV18|NA
CASSPGAYEQYF
TGTGCCAGCTCACCGGGCGCTTACGAGCAGTACTTC
>TRBJ2-1|TRBD1|TRBV19|NA
CASSIGGTGGQNEQFF
TGTGCCAGTAGTATAGGGGGGACAGGGGGACAGAATGAGCAGTTCTTC
>TRBJ2-7|TRBD1|TRBV28|NA
CASRNRGLYEQYF
TGTGCCAGCAGAAACAGGGGGCTCTACGAGCAGTACTTC
>TRBJ1-5|TRBD1|TRBV6-5|NA
CASSLTQGRTQPQHF
TGTGCCAGCAGCCTCACACAGGGGCGCACTCAGCCCCAGCATTTT
>TRBJ2-3|TRBD1|TRBV5-1|NA
CASSSSDRAGTDTQYF
TGCGCCAGCAGCTCGTCTGACAGGGCTGGGACAGATACGCAGTATTTT
>TRBJ1-1|NA|TRBV4-1|NA
CASSPRRFTEAFF
TGCGCCAGCAGCCCCAGGCGATTCACTGAAGCTTTCTTT
>TRBJ1-5|NA|TRBV11-2|NA
CASSFDTHRDKNQPQHF
TGTGCCAGCAGCTTCGACACTCACAGGGATAAAAATCAGCCCCAGCATTTT
>TRBJ2-3|TRBD1|TRBV19|once
CASSPRTGITDTQYF
TGTGCCAGTAGTCCCCGGACAGGGATAACAGATACGCAGTATTTT
>TRBJ2-5|TRBD1|TRBV20-1|NA
CSAGQIVAQYF
TGCAGTGCGGGACAGATCGTGGCCCAGTACTTC
>TRBJ2-3|NA|TRBV5-1|NA
CASSLQENTDTQYF
TGCGCCAGCAGCTTACAGGAGAACACAGATACGCAGTATTTT
>TRBJ1-2|NA|TRBV6-5|few
CASSYYTGYGYTF
TGTGCCAGCAGTTACTATACAGGGTATGGCTACACCTTC
>TRBJ1-1|NA|TRBV6-5|few
CASSYSGVAEAFF
TGTGCCAGCAGTTACTCCGGAGTAGCTGAAGCTTTCTTT
>TRBJ2-7|NA|TRBV19|NA
CASSIIQGSYEQYF
TGTGCCAGTAGTATCATACAGGGTTCCTACGAGCAGTACTTC
>TRBJ1-1|NA|TRBV28|NA
CASSLADSNTEAFF
TGTGCCAGCAGTTTGGCAGATTCGAACACTGAAGCTTTCTTT
>TRBJ2-5|TRBD2|TRBV7-7|NA
CASSDPSGGAQETQYF
TGTGCTAGCAGCGATCCTAGCGGGGGGGCCCAAGAGACCCAGTACTTC
>TRBJ1-3|NA|TRBV5-4|NA
CASSLGDQSGNTIYF
TGTGCCAGCAGCTTGGGAGATCAATCTGGAAACACCATATATTTT
>TRBJ1-1|TRBD1|TRBV29-1|NA
CSVGQGSTNTEAFF
TGCAGCGTAGGACAGGGGTCTACAAACACTGAAGCTTTCTTT
>TRBJ2-3|TRBD1|TRBV30|NA
CAWSVGQGYDTQYF
TGTGCCTGGAGTGTAGGACAGGGATACGATACGCAGTATTTT
>TRBJ2-1|TRBD2|TRBV7-8|NA
CASSSRWGGNSSYNEQFF
TGTGCCAGCAGCTCGAGGTGGGGGGGGAATAGCTCCTACAATGAGCAGTTCTTC
>TRBJ1-2|TRBD1|TRBV6-5|NA
CAGGDRGSAYTF
TGTGCCGGCGGGGACAGGGGGAGCGCCTACACCTTC
>TRBJ2-7|TRBD1|TRBV5-1|NA
CASSSGTGGLYEQYF
TGCGCCAGCAGCTCCGGGACAGGGGGACTCTACGAGCAGTACTTC
>TRBJ2-7|TRBD2|TRBV2|NA
CASSLGRDPTHEQYF
TGTGCCAGCAGTTTAGGGAGGGACCCCACCCACGAGCAGTACTTC
>TRBJ1-2|TRBD1|TRBV30|NA
CAWSVNRGYGGYTF
TGTGCCTGGAGTGTAAACAGGGGGTACGGAGGCTACACCTTC
>TRBJ2-1|NA|TRBV30|NA
CAWSLTGFSYNEQFF
TGTGCCTGGAGCCTTACAGGGTTCTCCTACAATGAGCAGTTCTTC
>TRBJ1-3|NA|TRBV6-1|NA
CASSEVLDTIYF
TGTGCCAGCAGTGAAGTATTAGACACCATATATTTT
>TRBJ2-5|NA|TRBV7-2|NA
CASSLDTGGETQYF
TGTGCCAGCAGCTTAGATACCGGGGGAGAGACCCAGTACTTC
>TRBJ2-3|NA|TRBV9|NA
CASSVASDTQYF
TGTGCCAGCAGCGTAGCTTCCGATACGCAGTATTTT
>TRBJ1-2|NA|TRBV28|NA
CASSSSNYGYTF
TGTGCCAGCAGTTCATCTAACTATGGCTACACCTTC
>TRBJ2-3|NA|TRBV18|NA
CASSPLIPDTQYF
TGTGCCAGCTCACCCTTAATTCCCGATACGCAGTATTTT
>TRBJ2-7|TRBD1|TRBV15|few
CATSREVDRTDEQYF
TGTGCCACCAGCAGAGAAGTGGACAGGACCGACGAGCAGTACTTC
>TRBJ1-5|NA|TRBV5-1|once
CASSLEPGRNQPQHF
TGCGCCAGCAGCTTGGAGCCTGGGAGGAATCAGCCCCAGCATTTT
>TRBJ2-2|TRBD2|TRBV10-2|NA
CASSGILGGSNTGELFF
TGCGCCAGCAGTGGCATTCTCGGGGGGTCCAACACCGGGGAGCTGTTTTTT
>TRBJ1-2|TRBD1|TRBV4-1|once
CASSQGQGATLGYTF
TGCGCCAGCAGCCAGGGACAGGGTGCAACTCTAGGCTACACCTTC
>TRBJ2-3|TRBD1|TRBV9|NA
CASSVQGAARTDTQYF
TGTGCCAGCAGCGTACAGGGGGCGGCCCGCACAGATACGCAGTATTTT
>TRBJ1-5|TRBD1|TRBV2|NA
CASQRDRVGQPQHF
TGTGCCTCCCAACGGGACAGGGTCGGTCAGCCCCAGCATTTT
>TRBJ1-6|NA|TRBV5-6|NA
CASSLGQYNSPLHF
TGTGCCAGCAGCTTGGGACAGTATAATTCACCCCTCCACTTT
>TRBJ2-1|TRBD1|TRBV6-5|NA
CASSYGTGGQFF
TGTGCCAGCAGTTACGGGACAGGGGGGCAGTTCTTC
>TRBJ1-2|NA|TRBV9|NA
CASSVGGVYGYTF
TGTGCCAGCAGCGTAGGAGGAGTGTACGGCTACACCTTC
>TRBJ1-3|NA|TRBV30|few
CAWSRSGGNTIYF
TGTGCCTGGAGCCGCTCGGGGGGAAACACCATATATTTT
>TRBJ2-7|TRBD2|TRBV4-2|NA
CASSQDPLAGQYF
TGTGCCAGCAGCCAAGACCCCTTAGCGGGTCAGTACTTC
>TRBJ1-3|NA|TRBV6-6|few
CASNFDEASGNTIYF
TGTGCCAGCAACTTCGACGAGGCCTCTGGAAACACCATATATTTT
>TRBJ2-2|TRBD1|TRBV7-2|once
CASSARQGSGELFF
TGTGCCAGCAGCGCCCGACAGGGTTCCGGGGAGCTGTTTTTT
>TRBJ2-7|TRBD2|TRBV11-2|NA
CASSFILAGVKSEQYF
TGTGCCAGCAGCTTCATACTAGCGGGAGTAAAAAGCGAGCAGTACTTC
>TRBJ1-1|NA|TRBV7-2|NA
CASSLAGGNTEAFF
TGTGCCAGCAGCTTAGCCGGGGGGAACACTGAAGCTTTCTTT
>TRBJ2-1|NA|TRBV2|NA
CASETIRGNEQFF
TGTGCCAGCGAGACCATTAGGGGGAATGAGCAGTTCTTC
>TRBJ2-3|TRBD1|TRBV5-1|NA
CASSRGQGNTDTQYF
TGCGCCAGCAGCCGGGGACAGGGGAACACAGATACGCAGTATTTT
>TRBJ2-5|NA|TRBV7-9|NA
CASSPRGGLQETQYF
TGTGCCAGCAGCCCAAGGGGGGGCTTACAAGAGACCCAGTACTTC
>TRBJ1-4|NA|TRBV19|once
CASDGGEKLFF
TGTGCCAGTGATGGAGGCGAAAAACTGTTTTTT
>TRBJ2-1|NA|TRBV29-1|NA
CSVEPRRVSYNEQFF
TGCAGCGTTGAACCCAGGCGGGTCAGTTACAATGAGCAGTTCTTC